This section outlines one TCR beta chain sequence together with its context. Sampled while nominally healthy, donors likely had unrecorded immune exposures. The sample is drawn from a study of cytomegalovirus exposure and HLA in healthy donors. Looked up from germline, CDR1 is MNHNS and CDR2 is SASEGT. V was trimmed by 0 bases and J by 1 base, leaving 18 bases between them. The CDR3 consists of 18 residues. With 60 Vbeta and 13 Jbeta primers, the PCR was carried out. Using immunoSEQ multiplex PCR, the repertoire was profiled, and TCRdb retains in-frame clones only, with some absent. The sample holds 35,000 to 55,000 clones, roughly 63% seen once.

This chain uses TRBV6-1 with TRBJ1-1; TRBD1 is a possible D gene (6 bases). Source material: PBMCs. This sequence was found in a man aged 60 to 69 in good health and CMV-seropositive. Here the CDR3 DNA reads TGTGCCAGCAGTGAAGCTCTAGGGGGTATGGTGAGGAACACTGAAGCTTTCTTT. Translation gives CASSEALGGMVRNTEAFF.